This TCR beta chain was sequenced for a study of T cells in Graves' hyperthyroidism and ophthalmopathy (dated by TCRdb to between 2017 and 2020). For the study in its entirety: Peripheral blood was sampled at the time of initial diagnosis, prior to any treatment. An independent validation cohort of under 20 hyperthyroidism patients and 17 patients who later progressed to ophthalmopathy tested prospective prediction of ophthalmopathy. To identify distinguishing TCR V-J signatures, a discovery cohort of around 98 patients was used, comprising 43 with Graves' ophthalmopathy and approximately 58 with stable Graves' hyperthyroidism. According to the paper, TCR Vbeta CDR3 sequencing was carried out on approximately 140 peripheral blood samples, which came from some 41 ophthalmopathy, around 74 hyperthyroidism and 17 progressor patients. The roughly 100 discovery patients were randomly split 7:3 into training and test sets. Thyroid tissue and blood T-cell repertoires from six or seven Graves' hyperthyroidism patients were also compared in the study. After sampling, hyperthyroidism patients received methimazole starting at 30 mg daily, and ophthalmopathy patients received high-dose intravenous methylprednisolone.

The junction shows trimming of 1 base on V and 6 bases on J, plus 12 bases between the germline ends. The germline V gene encodes CDR1 LGHDT and CDR2 YNNKEL (reference sequence). The CDR3 runs 14 residues from the cysteine to the phenylalanine. Only the CDR3 DNA stays, 42 bases, in frame from base 1. The TCR beta CDR3 regions were amplified from RNA transcripts. For the first round of RT-PCR on the TCR CDR3, the HTBI primer set was used together with the Qiagen OneStep RT-PCR kit. A second multiplex PCR round built the libraries, followed by size selection and purification. The libraries were sequenced on an Illumina HiSeq2000 using paired-end 100 bp reads. Regarding the original processing steps: SOAPnuke was used to process the raw data, removing reads that contained adapters or uncalled bases, had a mean Phred below 15, or lacked an exact match to the constant primer or identifier. COPE v1.2.5 was used to merge high-quality paired reads, and clonotypes were defined as unique nucleotide sequences. Clonotypes were aligned to IMGT TRBV, TRBD and TRBJ reference segments using MiTCR v1.1. The analysis included only V-J combinations with a frequency above 0.0001, which together covered around 99% of the repertoires. The TCS score was defined as F50 (clonal expansion) divided by E x V (chaos), with BLOSUM62-based TCRdist calculated between CDR3 peptides within each V-J. Welch's t-statistics and random forest reduced roughly 540 V-J features to 13, which were used in a naive Bayes classifier (R e1071). The public sequencing data were trimmed at Q25 with fastp and processed into clonotypes with MiXCR by TCRdb, which kept only in-frame beta chains. Here each entry gathers all rows of one CDR3 protein and keeps the most common genes and DNA. TCRdb, not the original authors, processed these V and J calls. Within this sample are around 300,000 distinct CDR3 sequences, with 10% to 15% of them counted one time only. The ten largest clones represent almost 8% of the sample.

Broader findings and caveats from the paper: Blood samples also contained most of the expanded thyroid clonotypes (frequency above 0.001), which suggests that blood repertoires may reflect thyroid immune responses. In cross-validation, a model built on a 13 V-J signature told ophthalmopathy apart from stable hyperthyroidism with approximately 90% sensitivity and 81% to 82% specificity, and in testing the same model reached 80%/75%. In validation, the model predicted progression to ophthalmopathy a median of about 6.5 months before onset, with over 60% sensitivity and roughly 72% specificity. Sample size was not statistically predetermined, and blinding of investigators to group allocation was not performed.

This clonotype was found many times. Its binding antigen is unknown. Per-nucleotide qualities are absent, and no much larger clonotype sits a single base away. Hyperthyroidism patients were newly diagnosed, with disease duration under 2 months, and aged 18 to 65 years. Patients with uncontrolled infections, other autoimmune diseases, pregnancy or lactation were excluded. Diagnoses were based on clinical symptoms, serum thyroxine and TRAb, thyroid ultrasound and orbital computed tomography. Blood from progressor patients was collected at the time of first diagnosis with hyperthyroidism, before any ophthalmopathy symptoms had appeared. PBMCs were separated from roughly 10 ml of fresh peripheral blood using Ficoll-Paque density gradient centrifugation. Progressor patients were first diagnosed with Graves' hyperthyroidism and then developed ophthalmopathy during follow-up. Total RNA was extracted with Trizol reagent, and quality was checked on an Agilent 2100 Bioanalyzer.

This clonotype originated in a woman in her twenties or thirties with Graves' hyperthyroidism that later progressed to Graves' ophthalmopathy. Recombination linked TRBV3-1 to TRBJ1-2, with the D segment identity uncertain. Sequenced: blood. The CDR3 corresponds to CASSQGRGKDGYTF. The nucleotide sequence is given as TGTGCCAGCAGCCAAGGACGGGGTAAGGATGGCTACACCTTC. Full variable domain (CDR3 extended with the reference TRBV3-1 and TRBJ1-2 proteins): DTAVSQTPKYLVTQMGNDKSIKCEQNLGHDTMYWYKQDSKKFLKIMFSYNNKELIINETVPNRFSPKSPDKAHLNLHINSLELGDSAVYFCASSQGRGKDGYTFGSGTRLTVV.